The 21 T cell receptor beta chains in this list originate from one sample, sequenced in a study of T cell changes during pregnancy in multiple sclerosis. Clones were read by immunoSEQ multiplex PCR, and TCRdb kept only the in-frame ones, dropping some. The sample gives about 24,000 clones, around four fifths of which show up once; 15% to 17% is in the top ten. Sequenced here: CD8+ T cells from peripheral blood mononuclear cells, sampled in the first trimester of pregnancy. The receptors here all came from a female donor in good health, enrolled as a control in a pregnancy study.

V and J are TRBV23-1 and TRBJ2-7; D not resolved. TRBV23-1 is an ORF, and what it does is uncertain. V was trimmed by 0 bases and J by 7 bases, leaving 19 bases between them. This CDR3 contains 16 residues. CDR3 nucleotide sequence: TGCGCCAGCAGTCAATCAGTGTCGCAGGCTCCGAGTGAGCAGTACTTC. Translated: CASSQSVSQAPSEQYF.

The V gene is TRBV29-1, the J gene TRBJ1-1, with D unclear. V was pared by 7 bases and J by 8 bases, with 14 bases between. The CDR3 spans 11 residues. Germline loops: CDR1 SQVTM, CDR2 ANQGSEA. The CDR3 sequence is CSGGREAEAFF. The CDR3 DNA follows: TGCAGCGGCGGCCGGGAGGCAGAAGCTTTCTTT.

This clone showed up just once. The V gene is TRBV6-6, the J gene TRBJ1-4, with 10 bases matching TRBD1. The length of the CDR3 is 15 residues. In germline, CDR1 is MNHNY, CDR2 SVGAGI (reference sequence). V shed 0 bases, J shed 6 bases, and the junction held 1 base outside the gene matches. CDR3 coding DNA: TGTGCCAGCAGTTACTCTGGGACAGGGGATGAAAAACTGTTTTTT. Translated: CASSYSGTGDEKLFF.

This chain joins TRBV12-5 and TRBJ2-7; 7 nucleotides line up with TRBD1. Germline CDR1 is LGHNT and CDR2 is FRNRAP. The J segment lost 4 bases and the V segment lost 1 base, leaving 4 bases of the junction unmatched. The CDR3 has 14 amino acids. The CDR3 loop reads CASGLGPGGYEQYF. For the CDR3, the DNA is TGTGCTAGTGGTTTGGGACCAGGGGGATACGAGCAGTACTTC.

The chain couples TRBV12-5 to TRBJ1-2, with a tentative D call TRBD1 (5 bases). V was shortened by 6 bases and J by 3 bases, with 11 bases between the two germline ends. CDR1 and CDR2 from the germline V gene are LGHNT and FRNRAP. The CDR3 has 13 residues. In DNA, the CDR3 is TGTGCTAGTGGGGTTGGGGCGGACTATGGCTACACCTTC. Protein: CASGVGADYGYTF.

The chain is built from TRBV4-1 and TRBJ1-1; TRBD1 agrees at 9 bases. With V trimmed by 4 bases and J by 4 bases, 7 bases remained unmatched. The CDR3 extends over 15 amino acids. Germline V gene sequence: CDR1 MGHRA, CDR2 YSYEKL. The CDR3 is CASSLGQGTGTEAFF. DNA for the CDR3: TGCGCCAGCAGCCTGGGACAGGGAACGGGCACTGAAGCTTTCTTT.

There are a few counts of this clone. The chain uses TRBV4-2 and TRBJ2-7; D is ambiguous. The CDR3 is 19 amino acids. V was trimmed by 1 base and J by 6 bases, leaving 28 bases between them. Germline CDR1 is LGHNA and CDR2 is YNFKEQ. The CDR3 reads CASSQVAPRRQAETPEQYF. DNA of the CDR3: TGTGCCAGCAGCCAAGTCGCCCCCCGAAGGCAGGCCGAGACCCCCGAGCAGTACTTC.

The chain uses TRBV6-5 and TRBJ2-7; 7 bases map to TRBD1. Germline CDR1 MNHEY, CDR2 SVGAGI. The V segment lost 0 bases and the J segment 2 bases; nucleotides outside the gene matches: 4. The CDR3 has 15 residues. The CDR3 sequence is CASSYSYRGPYEQYF. The CDR3 DNA sequence: TGTGCCAGCAGTTACTCCTACAGGGGACCCTACGAGCAGTACTTC.

The chain employs TRBV2 and TRBJ1-3; tentative D call: TRBD1 (5 bases). The germline V and J ends were trimmed by 7 bases and 0 bases, with 13 bases remaining between them. The CDR3 sequence is 15 residues long. Germline loops: CDR1 SNHLY, CDR2 FYNNEI. DNA for the CDR3: TGTGCCAGCACAGAGGAGGGGTCCTCTGGAAACACCATATATTTT. Encoded protein: CASTEEGSSGNTIYF.

In DNA, the CDR3 is TGTGCCAGCAGCTCCCGGGACAGGGGGCCAGAGACCCAGTACTTC. Protein product: CASSSRDRGPETQYF. The chain combines TRBV7-2 with TRBJ2-5; TRBD1 aligns across 12 bases. The germline CDR1 and CDR2 sequences are SGHTA and FQGNSA. The CDR3 spans 15 residues. The V and J ends lost 4 bases and 4 bases, in that order; junction bases with no gene match: 4.

In its sample, this clone was seen once. The V call is TRBV6-4, the J call TRBJ2-2, with 7 positions matching TRBD1. CDR3 length: 16 residues. Per the germline V gene, CDR1 is MRHNA and CDR2 is SNTAGT. J lost 4 bases, V lost 2 bases, and 7 bases had no gene match. The CDR3 region is CASSDEGAGGTGELFF. The DNA of the CDR3 is TGTGCCAGCAGTGACGAGGGGGCAGGCGGCACCGGGGAGCTGTTTTTT.

The V gene is TRBV9, the J gene TRBJ2-5, with D possibly matching TRBD2 (6 bases). CDR1 and CDR2 (germline): SGDLS, YYNGEE. V was clipped by 1 base and J by 1 base, with 11 bases between them. This CDR3 has 15 residues. In DNA, the CDR3 is TGTGCCAGCAGCGTACTCGGGGGACTCCAAGAGACCCAGTACTTC. Amino acids: CASSVLGGLQETQYF. The full variable domain, rest sourced from reference TRBV9 and TRBJ2-5, is DSGVTQTPKHLITATGQRVTLRCSPRSGDLSVYWYQQSLDQGLQFLIQYYNGEERAKGNILERFSAQQFPDLHSELNLSSLELGDSALYFCASSVLGGLQETQYFGPGTRLLVL.

The chain uses TRBV4-3 and TRBJ1-2; D may be TRBD1 (6 bases). CDR1 is LGHNA, CDR2 YSLEER, per germline. V shed 3 bases and J shed 4 bases, with 12 bases lying between them. CDR3 length equals 14 residues. The CDR3 spells CASSHSRGGYGYTF. CDR3 bases: TGCGCCAGCAGCCACTCTAGAGGGGGCTATGGCTACACCTTC.

The chain couples TRBV25-1 to TRBJ1-3, with a weak D call TRBD1 (5 bases). V was shortened by 0 bases and J by 0 bases, with 6 bases between the two germline ends. CDR3 length: 15 amino acids. CDR1 MGHDK and CDR2 SYGVNS come from the germline V gene. Here the CDR3 DNA reads TGTGCCAGCAGTGAATACGGGGGCTCTGGAAACACCATATATTTT. Its protein product is CASSEYGGSGNTIYF.

The chain links TRBV6-6 to TRBJ1-2, with 8 bases that match TRBD1. This CDR3 is 14 amino acids long. The germline V gene encodes CDR1 MNHNY and CDR2 SVGAGI (reference sequence). V lost 5 bases and J lost 2; bases outside the gene matches: 4. The CDR3 here is CASSRTGYNYGYTF. CDR3 sequence (DNA): TGTGCCAGCAGTCGGACAGGGTACAACTATGGCTACACCTTC.

This chain joins TRBV7-2 and TRBJ2-1; D uncertain. This CDR3 is 15 amino acids long. Trimming pared 4 bases from V and 2 bases from J, leaving 12 bases between. The germline CDR1 and CDR2 sequences are SGHTA and FQGNSA. The CDR3 region is CASSSSHTPYNEQFF. The CDR3 DNA is TGTGCCAGCAGCTCCTCCCACACCCCCTACAATGAGCAGTTCTTC. The full variable domain, completed using reference TRBV7-2 and TRBJ2-1, is GAGVSQSPSNKVTEKGKDVELRCDPISGHTALYWYRQSLGQGLEFLIYFQGNSAPDKSGLPSDRFSAERTGGSVSTLTIQRTQQEDSAVYLCASSSSHTPYNEQFFGPGTRLTVL.

J is TRBJ2-7 and V is TRBV9, with TRBD2 matching over 11 bases. Germline loops: CDR1 SGDLS, CDR2 YYNGEE. The CDR3 consists of 14 residues. J was trimmed by 2 bases and V by 2 bases; bases with no gene match: 0. CDR3 protein: CASSVSGRAYEQYF. CDR3 nucleotide sequence: TGTGCCAGCAGCGTTAGCGGGAGGGCCTACGAGCAGTACTTC.

V gene TRBV28 combines with J gene TRBJ2-7, with 13 positions matching TRBD2. Trimming at V came to 5 bases and at J to 4 bases, leaving 8 bases not matched to a gene. The CDR3 is made up of 16 amino acids. Germline assignment: CDR1 MDHEN and CDR2 SYDVKM. The CDR3 loop is CASSVTSGRAEYEQYF. In DNA, the CDR3 is TGTGCCAGCAGTGTCACTAGCGGGAGGGCCGAATACGAGCAGTACTTC.

The chain links TRBV19 to TRBJ2-7, with D perhaps matching TRBD1 (5 bases). V was cut by 5 bases and J by 3 bases, with 14 bases left in between. From germline, CDR1 is LNHDA and CDR2 SQIVND (reference sequence). This CDR3 is 14 amino acids long. In DNA form, the CDR3 reads TGTGCCAGTAGTGAAAGGGGCTATAACTACGAGCAGTACTTC. Amino acids: CASSERGYNYEQYF.

The chain is built from TRBV9 and TRBJ2-3, with TRBD2 matching 8 bases. Germline V CDR1 and CDR2: SGDLS, YYNGEE. Germline trimming cut 3 bases from V and 5 bases from J; bases unmatched to any gene: 11. The CDR3 is 16 amino acids. This chain's CDR3 is CASSGQTGGPVDTQYF. The CDR3 nucleotides are TGTGCCAGCAGCGGTCAGACGGGGGGGCCGGTAGATACGCAGTATTTT.

The rearrangement joins TRBV6-5 to TRBJ2-1; perhaps TRBD1 as D (6 bases). This CDR3 has 14 amino acids. Between the trimmed V and J ends, which lost 4 bases and 5 bases, there was a span of 12 bases. The germline CDR1 and CDR2 sequences are MNHEY and SVGAGI. The chain's CDR3 is CASSFTDRNNEQFF. The DNA of the CDR3 is TGTGCCAGCAGTTTTACAGACAGGAACAATGAGCAGTTCTTC.